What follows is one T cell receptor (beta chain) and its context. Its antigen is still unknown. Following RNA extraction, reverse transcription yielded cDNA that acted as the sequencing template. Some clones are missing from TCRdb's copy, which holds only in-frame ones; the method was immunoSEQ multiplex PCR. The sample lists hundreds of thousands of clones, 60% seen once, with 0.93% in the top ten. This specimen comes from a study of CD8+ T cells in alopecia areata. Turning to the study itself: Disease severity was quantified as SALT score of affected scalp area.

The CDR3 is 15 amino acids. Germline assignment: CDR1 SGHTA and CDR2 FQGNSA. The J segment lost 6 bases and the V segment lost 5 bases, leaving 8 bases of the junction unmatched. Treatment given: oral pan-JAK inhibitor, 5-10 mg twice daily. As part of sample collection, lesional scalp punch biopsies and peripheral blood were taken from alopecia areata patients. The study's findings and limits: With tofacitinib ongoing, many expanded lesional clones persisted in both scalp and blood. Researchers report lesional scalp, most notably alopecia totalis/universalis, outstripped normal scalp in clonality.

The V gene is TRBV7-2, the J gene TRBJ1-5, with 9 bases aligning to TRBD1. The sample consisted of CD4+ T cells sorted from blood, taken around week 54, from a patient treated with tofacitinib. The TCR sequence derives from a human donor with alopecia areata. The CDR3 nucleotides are TGTGCCAGCAGCCCCGGGACAGGGTACGGTCAGCCCCAGCATTTT. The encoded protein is CASSPGTGYGQPQHF.